This T cell receptor beta chain was profiled in a study of blood T cell repertoires in COVID-19. Looking at the study overall: The United States, Italy and Spain were the sources of the acute and convalescent COVID-19 samples.

Using immunoSEQ multiplex PCR, the repertoire was profiled, and TCRdb retains in-frame clones only, with some absent. The data contain roughly 150,000 clones, roughly four fifths of them singletons. Trimming cost V 6 bases and J 10 bases; bases outside gene matches: 13. Germline-derived CDR1 and CDR2 are SQVTM and ANQGSEA. This CDR3 contains 14 residues. V is TRBV29-1 and J is TRBJ1-4; TRBD1 agrees at 8 bases. The clonotype was recovered from a man in his sixties with active or convalescent COVID-19. The sample was peripheral blood. In DNA form, the CDR3 reads TGCAGCGTCCCACAGGGGGGGCAAGGAGGAAAACTGTTTTTT. This translates into CSVPQGGQGGKLFF.